Below are 20 T cell receptor beta chains sequenced from a single sample in a study of CD8 T cell repertoires and HIV-1 epitope variants. Their recognized antigens are unknown. Measured with immunoSEQ multiplex PCR; TCRdb has only the in-frame clones, and not every one. The sample has roughly 4,500 clones, roughly 64% seen once. The specimen was cultured CD8+ T cells derived from PBMCs. The receptors shown here come from a male donor with HIV.

This clone was observed a few times. The chain employs TRBV28 and TRBJ2-7, with 8 bases fitting TRBD2. V gave up 2 bases and J gave up 6 bases; unmatched junction bases: 3. CDR1 is MDHEN and CDR2 is SYDVKM in the germline V gene. The length of the CDR3 is 13 residues. The CDR3 is CASSLGLAGEQYF. In DNA, the CDR3 is TGTGCCAGCAGTTTAGGGCTAGCGGGCGAGCAGTACTTC.

V is TRBV6-5 and J is TRBJ2-7; the match to TRBD2 covers 7 bases. The CDR3 extends over 14 amino acids. Germline V CDR1 and CDR2: MNHEY, SVGAGI. The V segment lost 8 bases and the J segment 3 bases; nucleotides outside the gene matches: 10. The CDR3 reads CASRPGLTDYEQYF. The CDR3 nucleotides read TGTGCCAGCCGTCCGGGACTAACGGACTACGAGCAGTACTTC.

The chain employs TRBV11-1 and TRBJ2-1, with 7 positions matching TRBD2. The V gene's germline CDR1 is SGHAT and CDR2 FQDESV (reference sequence). V gave up 5 bases and J gave up 6 bases; unmatched junction bases: 10. The CDR3 covers 15 residues. CDR3 nucleotides: TGTGCCAGCAGCCTGAGGGAGGGAGTTGGCAATGAGCAGTTCTTC. It specifies CASSLREGVGNEQFF.

This clone has a single count. This chain connects TRBV6-1 to TRBJ1-1; D is unresolved. The germline V gene encodes CDR1 MNHNS and CDR2 SASEGT. Deletions cut 7 bases from V and 2 bases from J, with 8 bases between. This CDR3 has 12 residues. CDR3: CASNRGNTEAFF. DNA of the CDR3: TGTGCCAGCAATCGGGGAAACACTGAAGCTTTCTTT.

V is TRBV10-1 and J is TRBJ2-2, with D unresolved. CDR3 length: 14 amino acids. Trimming took 7 bases from V and 5 from J, leaving 14 bases between them. Per the germline V gene, CDR1 is WNHNN and CDR2 is SYGVQD (reference sequence). The CDR3 sequence is CASTTGMGTGELFF. CDR3 DNA sequence: TGCGCCAGCACTACTGGGATGGGGACCGGGGAGCTGTTTTTT.

The chain couples TRBV7-7 to TRBJ2-2; TRBD1 agrees at 8 bases. Per the germline V gene, CDR1 is SSHAT and CDR2 is FNYEAQ (reference sequence). The CDR3 loop spans 16 amino acids. J lost 5 bases, V lost 5 bases, and 10 bases had no gene match. The DNA for the CDR3 is TGTGCCAGCAGCCTCGGGCAGGGGGCGAGAACCGGGGAGCTGTTTTTT. It specifies CASSLGQGARTGELFF.

This chain uses TRBV10-3 with TRBJ2-5; the match to TRBD1 covers 11 bases. This CDR3 region has 16 residues. Trimming at V came to 3 bases and at J to 5 bases, leaving 8 bases not matched to a gene. From germline, CDR1 is ENHRY and CDR2 SYGVKD. The DNA for the CDR3 is TGTGCCATCAGTGACCCCGGACAGGGGGCCGGGGAGACCCAGTACTTC. It encodes CAISDPGQGAGETQYF.

The rearrangement joins TRBV5-1 to TRBJ2-2, with 7 nucleotides matching TRBD1. CDR1 and CDR2 from the germline V gene are SGHRS and YFSETQ. V gave up 2 bases and J gave up 4 bases; unmatched junction bases: 2. This CDR3 has 14 amino acids. CDR3 in DNA: TGCGCCAGCAGCTTTTCAGGGGGCACCGGGGAGCTGTTTTTT. Residues: CASSFSGGTGELFF.

The rearrangement uses TRBV6-6 and TRBJ2-3, with 7 bases aligning to TRBD1. V dropped 6 bases and J dropped 3; count of bases not matched to a gene: 3. Germline V lookup: CDR1 MNHNY, CDR2 SVGAGI (reference sequence). The CDR3 covers 13 residues. The CDR3 DNA is TGTGCCAGCAGCTCGACAGGGACAGATACGCAGTATTTT. The encoded protein is CASSSTGTDTQYF.

The chain combines TRBV6-5 with TRBJ2-1, with 7 bases fitting TRBD1. From germline, CDR1 is MNHEY and CDR2 SVGAGI. J was trimmed by 1 base and V by 4 bases; bases with no gene match: 7. The CDR3 spans 16 residues. CDR3 residues: CASSLSQGISYNEQFF. The CDR3 region has the DNA TGTGCCAGCAGTTTATCACAGGGGATATCCTACAATGAGCAGTTCTTC.

The chain combines TRBV5-4 with TRBJ2-1; 7 bases agree with TRBD2. V was pared by 6 bases and J by 14 bases, with 17 bases of the junction left unmatched. This CDR3 is built from 14 residues. Germline V gives CDR1 SGHNT, CDR2 YYREEE (reference sequence). The DNA for the CDR3 is TGTGCCAGCAAGCCCGGGGCGGGGGATCAATGGGAGTTCTTC. Translation: CASKPGAGDQWEFF.

This clone was counted only a few times. J is TRBJ2-7 and V is TRBV29-1; tentatively, D is TRBD1 (6 bases). Trimming stripped 3 bases from V and 1 base from J, with 10 bases between. Germline V lookup: CDR1 SQVTM, CDR2 ANQGSEA. This CDR3 comprises 13 residues. The CDR3 coding sequence is TGCAGCGTTGAGCTCGACAGGTCCTACGAGCAGTACTTC. Encoded protein: CSVELDRSYEQYF.

The chain couples TRBV7-9 to TRBJ2-7, with 7 nucleotides matching TRBD1. CDR1 SEHNR and CDR2 FQNEAQ come from the germline V gene (reference sequence). The CDR3 is 18 amino acids. Unmatched junction bases numbered 14, after V lost 3 bases and J lost 0 bases. The CDR3 loop reads CASSFTASTGRSSYEQYF. CDR3 in DNA: TGTGCCAGCAGCTTTACCGCCTCGACAGGGCGAAGCTCCTACGAGCAGTACTTC.

The chain is built from TRBV4-2 and TRBJ1-2, with TRBD1 as a possible D gene (6 bases). The CDR3 is 14 residues long. V lost 3 bases to trimming and J lost 9 bases, with 17 bases between them. Germline V gene sequence: CDR1 LGHNA, CDR2 YNFKEQ. The CDR3 sequence is CASSHEPSGQRYTF. The CDR3 region has the DNA TGTGCCAGCAGCCACGAACCGAGTGGACAGCGCTACACCTTC.

This chain uses TRBV28 with TRBJ2-7; 9 bases are shared with TRBD1. CDR3 size: 17 residues. Germline trimming cut 5 bases from V and 2 bases from J; bases unmatched to any gene: 13. Germline V gene lookup returns CDR1 MDHEN and CDR2 SYDVKM. CDR3 sequence (DNA): TGTGCCAGCAGTAGTGACCGATGGGACAGGGAAACCTACGAGCAGTACTTC. Translating it yields CASSSDRWDRETYEQYF.

Only one count was recorded for this clone. The chain recombines TRBV27 with TRBJ2-1; D possibly corresponds to TRBD2 (5 bases). Trimming cost V 2 bases and J 0 bases, with 11 bases left between them. CDR3 length: 16 residues. The germline V gene has CDR1 MNHEY and CDR2 SMNVEV (reference sequence). The CDR3 DNA sequence: TGTGCCAGCAGTTTAAGCGGATCGAGCTCCTACAATGAGCAGTTCTTC. It codes for CASSLSGSSSYNEQFF.

This clone was detected only a few times. The V gene is TRBV30, the J gene TRBJ1-6; D not certain. Trimming took 2 bases from V and 7 from J, leaving 12 bases between them. The CDR3 spans 14 residues. Germline V CDR1 and CDR2: GTSNPN, SVGIG (reference sequence). In nucleotides, the CDR3 is TGTGCCTGGAGTAGAGGGCAGGACAATTCACCCCTCCACTTT. It specifies CAWSRGQDNSPLHF.

The chain joins TRBV5-1 to TRBJ2-2; no firm D call. The CDR3 totals 14 residues. The germline gives CDR1 SGHRS, CDR2 YFSETQ. Trimming took 6 bases from V and 3 from J, leaving 12 bases between them. The CDR3 protein is CASNSGPYTGELFF. The CDR3 DNA reads as TGCGCCAGCAATTCTGGGCCGTACACCGGGGAGCTGTTTTTT.

The rearrangement joins TRBV5-1 to TRBJ1-1; the D gene is possibly TRBD1 (6 bases). Trimming took 3 bases from V and 1 from J, leaving 16 bases between them. Germline V gene lookup returns CDR1 SGHRS and CDR2 YFSETQ. The CDR3 loop spans 16 amino acids. The CDR3 loop is CASSSTLGARNTEAFF. CDR3 in DNA: TGCGCCAGCAGCTCCACCTTGGGGGCGAGGAACACTGAAGCTTTCTTT. Combining the CDR3 with reference TRBV5-1 and TRBJ1-1 gives the whole variable domain KAGVTQTPRYLIKTRGQQVTLSCSPISGHRSVSWYQQTPGQGLQFLFEYFSETQRNKGNFPGRFSGRQFSNSRSEMNVSTLELGDSALYLCASSSTLGARNTEAFFGQGTRLTVV.

In DNA, the CDR3 is TGTGCCAGCAGCTCTAGCTTCTCCTACGAGCAGTACTTC. As protein: CASSSSFSYEQYF. V and J are TRBV11-3 and TRBJ2-7, with a tentative D call TRBD2 (5 bases). The V gene's germline CDR1 is SGHNT and CDR2 YENEEA. V dropped 4 bases and J dropped 0 bases, with 7 bases sitting between them. The CDR3 totals 13 residues.